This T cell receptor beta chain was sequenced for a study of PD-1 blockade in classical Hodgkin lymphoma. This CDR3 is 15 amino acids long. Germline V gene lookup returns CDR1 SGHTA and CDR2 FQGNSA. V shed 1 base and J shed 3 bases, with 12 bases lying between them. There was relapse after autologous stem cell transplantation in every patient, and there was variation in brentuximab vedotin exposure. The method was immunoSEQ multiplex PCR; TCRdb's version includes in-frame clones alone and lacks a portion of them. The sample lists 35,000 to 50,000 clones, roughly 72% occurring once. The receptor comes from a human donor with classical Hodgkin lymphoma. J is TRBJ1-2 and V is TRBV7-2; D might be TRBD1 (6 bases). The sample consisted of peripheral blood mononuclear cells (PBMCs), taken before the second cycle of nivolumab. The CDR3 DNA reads TGTGCCAGCAGCTTAGATGGCGGGACATACTATGGCTACACCTTC. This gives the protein CASSLDGGTYYGYTF.